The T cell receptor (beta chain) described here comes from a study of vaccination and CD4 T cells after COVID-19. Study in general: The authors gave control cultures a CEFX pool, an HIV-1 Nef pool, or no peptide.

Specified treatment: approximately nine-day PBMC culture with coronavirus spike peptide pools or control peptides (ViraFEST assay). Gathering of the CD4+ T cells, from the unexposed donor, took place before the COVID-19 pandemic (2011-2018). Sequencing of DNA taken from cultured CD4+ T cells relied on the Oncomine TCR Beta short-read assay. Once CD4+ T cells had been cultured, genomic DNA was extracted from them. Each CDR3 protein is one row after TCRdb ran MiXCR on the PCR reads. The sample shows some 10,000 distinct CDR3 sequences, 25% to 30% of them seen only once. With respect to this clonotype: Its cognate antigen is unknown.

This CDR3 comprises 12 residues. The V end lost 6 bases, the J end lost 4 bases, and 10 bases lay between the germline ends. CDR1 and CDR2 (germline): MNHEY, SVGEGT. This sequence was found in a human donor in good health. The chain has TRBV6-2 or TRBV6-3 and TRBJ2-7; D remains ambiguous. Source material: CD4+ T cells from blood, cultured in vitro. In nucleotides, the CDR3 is TGTGCCAGCAGCCCCCGGTGGTACGAGCAGTACTTC. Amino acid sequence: CASSPRWYEQYF.